This TCR beta chain was identified during a study of post-analysis software for immune sequencing data. The study's findings and limits: A handful of TRBV segments were significantly more frequent in patients than in controls. TRBV5-6, TRBV5-1 and TRBV20-1 were among these segments.

Germline V gene lookup returns CDR1 DFQATT and CDR2 SNEGSKA (reference sequence). The length of the CDR3 is 17 residues. The J segment lost 4 bases and the V segment lost 0 bases, leaving 11 bases of the junction unmatched. In regard to this clonotype: The antigen is not known.

Prepared TCR beta cDNA libraries contained unique molecular identifiers. TCRdb itself ran the PCR reads through MiXCR, one entry per CDR3 protein. The sample shows hundreds of thousands of distinct CDR3 sequences, 25% to 30% of them seen only once. This receptor was taken from a girl aged 10 to 17 with multiple sclerosis. The genes are TRBV20-1 and TRBJ2-1; 8 nucleotides agree with TRBD2. The sample was blood. In nucleotides, the CDR3 is TGCAGTGCTAGAGATGGTCTTGGAGGCGGGGGGTACAATGAGCAGTTCTTC. This translates into CSARDGLGGGGYNEQFF.